Reported below is one T cell receptor (beta chain). What it binds is unknown. This entry is derived from a study of T-cell reconstitution after alpha-beta-depleted transplantation in children. Findings and caveats of the study: Newly produced T cells mostly accounted for T-cell counts and diversity one year post-transplant. Surviving thymic progenitors and recipient T cells were the source of high TCRbeta diversity at day 60 in some patients. Several hundred rapidly expanded clones from non-depleted graft cells reportedly supplied alpha-beta T cells about two months post-transplant.

Researchers prepared the TCRbeta library using unique molecular identifiers, the study reports. MiXCR, applied by TCRdb to the PCR reads, yields one record per CDR3 protein. The table records around 580,000 distinct CDR3 sequences, approximately 30% of them present only once. Between the trimmed V and J ends, which lost 4 bases and 3 bases, there was a span of 10 bases. The CDR3 spans 15 residues. Looked up from germline, CDR1 is MNHEY and CDR2 is SMNVEV (reference sequence). The specimen comprised PBMCs, sampled before TCRalphabeta/CD19-depleted stem cell transplant. The J gene is TRBJ2-6, the V gene TRBV27; D unclear. This clonotype was obtained from a boy under three years old with Wiskott-Aldrich syndrome, due to receive a stem cell transplant. The DNA of the CDR3 is TGTGCCAGCAGTTCCTTCGCGCATGGGGCCAACGTCCTGACTTTC. It yields the protein CASSSFAHGANVLTF.